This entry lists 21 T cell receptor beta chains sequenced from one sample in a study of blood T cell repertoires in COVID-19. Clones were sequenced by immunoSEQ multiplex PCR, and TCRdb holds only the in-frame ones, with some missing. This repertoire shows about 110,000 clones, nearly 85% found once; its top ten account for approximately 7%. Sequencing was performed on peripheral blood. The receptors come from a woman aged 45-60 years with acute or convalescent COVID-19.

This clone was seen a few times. The CDR3 DNA reads as TGCGCCAGCAGCTTGATGGGGGGGAGTGATGAAAAACTGTTTTTT. It encodes CASSLMGGSDEKLFF. V usage is TRBV5-1 and J usage is TRBJ1-4, with a tentative D call TRBD1 (5 bases). Germline V lookup: CDR1 SGHRS, CDR2 YFSETQ. The CDR3 spans 15 residues. The V end lost 1 base, the J end lost 6 bases, and 13 bases lay between the germline ends.

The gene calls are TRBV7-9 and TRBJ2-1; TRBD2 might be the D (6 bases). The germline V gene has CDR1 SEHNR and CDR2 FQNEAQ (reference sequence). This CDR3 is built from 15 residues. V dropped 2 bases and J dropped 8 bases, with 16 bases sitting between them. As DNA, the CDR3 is TGTGCCAGCAGCTTAATGATGGAGGGGTCAGATGAGCAGTTCTTC. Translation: CASSLMMEGSDEQFF.

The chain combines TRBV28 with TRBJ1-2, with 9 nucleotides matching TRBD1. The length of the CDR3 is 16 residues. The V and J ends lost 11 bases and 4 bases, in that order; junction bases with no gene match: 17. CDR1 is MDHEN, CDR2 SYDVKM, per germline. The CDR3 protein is CAARGQGDFGPYGYTF. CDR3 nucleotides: TGTGCCGCAAGGGGACAGGGCGATTTTGGGCCCTATGGCTACACCTTC.

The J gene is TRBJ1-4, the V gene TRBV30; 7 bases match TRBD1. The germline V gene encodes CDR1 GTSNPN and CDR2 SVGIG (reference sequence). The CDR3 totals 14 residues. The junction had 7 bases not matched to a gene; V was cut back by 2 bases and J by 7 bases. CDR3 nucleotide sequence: TGTGCCTGGAGTATGACAGGGTCAGGTGAAAAACTGTTTTTT. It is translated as CAWSMTGSGEKLFF.

CDR3 DNA: TGTGCCAGCAGTTCTACAACAGACGGCCCCTACGAGCAGTACTTC. Translating it yields CASSSTTDGPYEQYF. The J gene is TRBJ2-7, the V gene TRBV28; no firm D call. The germline V gene has CDR1 MDHEN and CDR2 SYDVKM. V lost 4 bases and J lost 2, with 15 bases in between. The CDR3 sequence is 15 residues long.

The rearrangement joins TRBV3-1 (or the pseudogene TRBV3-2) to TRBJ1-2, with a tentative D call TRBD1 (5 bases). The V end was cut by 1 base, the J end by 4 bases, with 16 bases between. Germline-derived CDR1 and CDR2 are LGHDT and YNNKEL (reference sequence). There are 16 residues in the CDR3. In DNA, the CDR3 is TGTGCCAGCAGCCAAGGATCAGGGTGGAGTGGCTATGGCTACACCTTC. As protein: CASSQGSGWSGYGYTF.

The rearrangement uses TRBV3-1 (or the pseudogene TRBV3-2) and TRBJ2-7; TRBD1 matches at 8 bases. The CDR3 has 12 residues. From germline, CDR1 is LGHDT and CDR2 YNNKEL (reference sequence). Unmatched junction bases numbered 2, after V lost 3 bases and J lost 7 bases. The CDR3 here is CASSHRDREQYF. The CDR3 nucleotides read TGTGCCAGCAGCCACCGGGACAGGGAGCAGTACTTC.

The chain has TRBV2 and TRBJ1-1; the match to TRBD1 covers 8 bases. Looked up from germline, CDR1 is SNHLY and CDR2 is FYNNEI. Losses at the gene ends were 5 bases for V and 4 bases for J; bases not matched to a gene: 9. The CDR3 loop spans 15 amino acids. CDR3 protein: CASSRDRGTITEAFF. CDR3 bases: TGTGCCAGCAGTCGAGACAGGGGTACCATCACTGAAGCTTTCTTT.

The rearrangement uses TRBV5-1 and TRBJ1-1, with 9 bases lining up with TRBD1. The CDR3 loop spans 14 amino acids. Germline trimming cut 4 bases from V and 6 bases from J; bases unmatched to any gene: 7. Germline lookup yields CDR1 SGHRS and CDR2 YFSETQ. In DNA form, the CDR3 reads TGCGCCAGCAGCCAGGAACAGGGGGCGGCTGAAGCTTTCTTT. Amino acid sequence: CASSQEQGAAEAFF.

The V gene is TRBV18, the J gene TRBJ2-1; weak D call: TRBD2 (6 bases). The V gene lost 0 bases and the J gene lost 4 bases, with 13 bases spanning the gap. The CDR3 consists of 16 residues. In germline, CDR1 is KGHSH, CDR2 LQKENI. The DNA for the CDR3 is TGTGCCAGCTCACCACCGGCGGGACCGAGATACAATGAGCAGTTCTTC. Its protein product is CASSPPAGPRYNEQFF. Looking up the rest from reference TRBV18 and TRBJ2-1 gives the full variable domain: NAGVMQNPRHLVRRRGQEARLRCSPMKGHSHVYWYRQLPEEGLKFMVYLQKENIIDESGMPKERFSAEFPKEGPSILRIQQVVRGDSAAYFCASSPPAGPRYNEQFFGPGTRLTVL.

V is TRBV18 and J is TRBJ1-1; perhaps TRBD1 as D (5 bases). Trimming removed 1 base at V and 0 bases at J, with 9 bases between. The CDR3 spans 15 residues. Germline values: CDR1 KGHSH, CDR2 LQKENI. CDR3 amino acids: CASSPLQGLNTEAFF. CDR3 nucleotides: TGTGCCAGCTCACCACTGCAGGGATTGAACACTGAAGCTTTCTTT.

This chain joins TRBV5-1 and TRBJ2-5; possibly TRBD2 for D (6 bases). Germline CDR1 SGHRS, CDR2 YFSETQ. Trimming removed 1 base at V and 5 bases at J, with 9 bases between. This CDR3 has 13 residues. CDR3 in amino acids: CASSLTSWETQYF. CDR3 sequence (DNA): TGCGCCAGCAGCTTGACTAGCTGGGAGACCCAGTACTTC.

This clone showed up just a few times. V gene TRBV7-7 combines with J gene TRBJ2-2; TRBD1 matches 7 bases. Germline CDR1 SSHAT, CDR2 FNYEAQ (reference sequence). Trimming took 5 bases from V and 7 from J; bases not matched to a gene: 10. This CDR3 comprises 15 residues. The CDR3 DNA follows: TGTGCCAGCAGCCCCGGACAGGACGGCTACGGGGAGCTGTTTTTT. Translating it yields CASSPGQDGYGELFF. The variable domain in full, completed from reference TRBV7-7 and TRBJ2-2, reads GAGVSQSPRYKVTKRGQDVTLRCDPISSHATLYWYQQALGQGPEFLTYFNYEAQPDKSGLPSDRFSAERPEGSISTLTIQRTEQRDSAMYRCASSPGQDGYGELFFGEGSRLTVL.

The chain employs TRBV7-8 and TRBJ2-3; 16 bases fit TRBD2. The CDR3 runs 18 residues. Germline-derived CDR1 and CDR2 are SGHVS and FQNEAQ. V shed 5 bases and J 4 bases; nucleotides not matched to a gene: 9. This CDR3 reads CASSLGLAGGRAADTQYF. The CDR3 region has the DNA TGTGCCAGCAGCCTGGGACTAGCGGGGGGGAGGGCGGCAGATACGCAGTATTTT.

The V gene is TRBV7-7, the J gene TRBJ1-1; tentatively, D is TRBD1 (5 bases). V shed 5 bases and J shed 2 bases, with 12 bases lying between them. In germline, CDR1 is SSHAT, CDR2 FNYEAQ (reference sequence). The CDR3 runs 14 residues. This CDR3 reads CASSPVDSNTEAFF. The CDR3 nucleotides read TGTGCCAGCAGCCCGGTCGACAGTAACACTGAAGCTTTCTTT.

The CDR3 coding sequence is TGTGCCAGCAGCCTCGGACAGGGGTATAACGGGGAGCTGTTTTTT. Translated, it gives CASSLGQGYNGELFF. The V gene is TRBV11-1, the J gene TRBJ2-2; TRBD1 aligns across 9 bases. J gave up 7 bases and V 5 bases, and 8 bases lay outside the gene matches. Germline V CDR1 and CDR2: SGHAT, FQDESV (reference sequence). CDR3 size: 15 residues.

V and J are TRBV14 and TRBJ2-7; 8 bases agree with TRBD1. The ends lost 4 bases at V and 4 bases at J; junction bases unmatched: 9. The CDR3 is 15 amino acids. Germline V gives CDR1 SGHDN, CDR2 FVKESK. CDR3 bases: TGTGCCAGCAGCCGAGGACAGGGAATGACTTACGAGCAGTACTTC. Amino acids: CASSRGQGMTYEQYF.

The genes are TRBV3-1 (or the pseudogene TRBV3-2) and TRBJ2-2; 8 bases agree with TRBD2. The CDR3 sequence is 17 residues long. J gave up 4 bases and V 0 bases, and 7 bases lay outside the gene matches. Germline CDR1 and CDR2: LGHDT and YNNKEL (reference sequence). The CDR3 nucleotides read TGTGCCAGCAGCCAAGATCGGGGACTAGGGAGCACCGGGGAGCTGTTTTTT. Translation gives CASSQDRGLGSTGELFF.

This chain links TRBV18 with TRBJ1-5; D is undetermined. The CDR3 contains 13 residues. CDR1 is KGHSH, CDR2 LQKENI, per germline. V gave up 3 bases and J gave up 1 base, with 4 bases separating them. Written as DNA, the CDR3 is TGTGCCAGCTCACCTGAGAGCAATCAGCCCCAGCATTTT. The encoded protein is CASSPESNQPQHF.

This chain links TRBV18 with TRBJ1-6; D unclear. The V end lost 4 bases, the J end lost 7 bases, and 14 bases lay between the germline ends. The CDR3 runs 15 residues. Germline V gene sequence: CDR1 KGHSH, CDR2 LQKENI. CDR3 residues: CASSRGGIENSPLHF. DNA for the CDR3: TGTGCCAGCTCACGGGGAGGCATTGAGAATTCACCCCTCCACTTT. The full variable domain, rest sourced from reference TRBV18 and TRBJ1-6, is NAGVMQNPRHLVRRRGQEARLRCSPMKGHSHVYWYRQLPEEGLKFMVYLQKENIIDESGMPKERFSAEFPKEGPSILRIQQVVRGDSAAYFCASSRGGIENSPLHFGNGTRLTVT.

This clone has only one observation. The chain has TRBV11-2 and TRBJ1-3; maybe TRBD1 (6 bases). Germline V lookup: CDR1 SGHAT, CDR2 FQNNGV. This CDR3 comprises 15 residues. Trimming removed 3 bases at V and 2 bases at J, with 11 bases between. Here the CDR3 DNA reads TGTGCCAGCAGCTTCGCCGGGACACCTGGAAACACCATATATTTT. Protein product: CASSFAGTPGNTIYF.